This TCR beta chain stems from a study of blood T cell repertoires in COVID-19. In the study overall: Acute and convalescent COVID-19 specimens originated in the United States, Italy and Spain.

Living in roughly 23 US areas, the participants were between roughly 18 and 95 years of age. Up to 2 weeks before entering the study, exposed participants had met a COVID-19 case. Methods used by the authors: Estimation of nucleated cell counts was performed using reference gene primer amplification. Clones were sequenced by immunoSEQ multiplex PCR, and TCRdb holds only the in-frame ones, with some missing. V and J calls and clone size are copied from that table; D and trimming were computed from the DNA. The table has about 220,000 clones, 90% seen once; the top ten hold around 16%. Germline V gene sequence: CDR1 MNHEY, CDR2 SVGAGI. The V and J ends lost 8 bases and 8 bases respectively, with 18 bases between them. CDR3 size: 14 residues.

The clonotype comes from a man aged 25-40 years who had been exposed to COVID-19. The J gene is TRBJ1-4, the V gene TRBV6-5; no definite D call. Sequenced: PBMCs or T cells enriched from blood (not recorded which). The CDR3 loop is CASRPSVSSEKLFF. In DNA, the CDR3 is TGTGCCAGCCGCCCCAGCGTCTCCAGCGAAAAACTGTTTTTT.